The 30 T cell receptor beta chains below come from one sample, sequenced in a study of brain metastases from non-small cell lung cancer. Assay used: immunoSEQ multiplex PCR; TCRdb lists only in-frame clones, some missing. The sample contains some 1,800 clones, approximately 88% of which appear only once. The sample taken for sequencing was tissue from a brain metastasis. These receptors were collected from a donor aged 40 or over with non-small cell lung cancer.

The rearrangement joins TRBV9 to TRBJ1-6; D gene uncertain. This CDR3 comprises 13 residues. Germline V lookup: CDR1 SGDLS, CDR2 YYNGEE. V lost 0 bases to trimming and J lost 8 bases, with 6 bases between them. This chain's CDR3 is CASSVVIDSPLHF. The CDR3 bases are TGTGCCAGCAGCGTAGTAATTGATTCACCCCTCCACTTT.

The chain carries TRBV5-8 and TRBJ1-5; D unclear. This CDR3 spans 14 amino acids. Between the trimmed V and J ends, which lost 3 bases and 1 base, there was a span of 8 bases. Germline V gives CDR1 SGHTS, CDR2 YDEGEE. The CDR3 sequence: CASSSGPSNQPQHF. The CDR3 DNA is TGTGCCAGCAGCTCCGGGCCAAGCAATCAGCCCCAGCATTTT.

In the case of this clone: At one end, the junction sequence differs from germline, possibly due to a read error. This chain links TRBV6-4 with TRBJ2-3; TRBD2 matches at 9 bases. The CDR3 contains 16 residues. Germline lookup yields CDR1 MRHNA and CDR2 SNTAGT. The CDR3 here is CANSRDSGGFADTQYF. In DNA, the CDR3 is TGTGCCAACAGTCGGGATAGCGGGGGATTTGCAGATACGCAGTATTTT.

The chain couples TRBV12-5 to TRBJ2-4; 16 nucleotides align to TRBD2. This CDR3 region has 17 residues. Trimming removed 9 bases from V and 5 bases from J; junction bases left unmatched: 10. Germline V lookup: CDR1 LGHNT, CDR2 FRNRAP. The CDR3 is CASGTGTSGGGQNIQYF. CDR3 coding DNA: TGTGCTAGCGGAACCGGGACTAGCGGGGGGGGACAAAACATTCAGTACTTC.

The rearrangement links TRBV7-8 to TRBJ2-7, with a tentative D call TRBD2 (6 bases). The V end lost 5 bases, the J end lost 1 base, and 15 bases lay between the germline ends. Germline CDR1 and CDR2: SGHVS and FQNEAQ. The CDR3 has 15 amino acids. As DNA, the CDR3 is TGTGCCAGCAGCGCCTCGGGACTCCGTTCCTACGAGCAGTACTTC. Its translation is CASSASGLRSYEQYF. Full variable domain (missing parts from reference TRBV7-8 and TRBJ2-7): GAGVSQSPRYKVAKRGQDVALRCDPISGHVSLFWYQQALGQGPEFLTYFQNEAQLDKSGLPSDRFFAERPEGSVSTLKIQRTQQEDSAVYLCASSASGLRSYEQYFGPGTRLTVT.

This chain uses TRBV7-2 with TRBJ2-7, with a tentative D call TRBD2 (6 bases). The CDR3 length is 16 residues. Germline loops: CDR1 SGHTA, CDR2 FQGNSA. Deletions cut 1 base from V and 0 bases from J, with 13 bases between. As DNA, the CDR3 is TGTGCCAGCAGCTTAGAAATGGCGGGGACCTCCTACGAGCAGTACTTC. Amino acids: CASSLEMAGTSYEQYF.

J is TRBJ1-5 and V is TRBV3-1 (or the pseudogene TRBV3-2); D is uncertain. Germline V CDR1 and CDR2: LGHDT, YNNKEL (reference sequence). Trimming pared 4 bases from V and 3 bases from J, leaving 13 bases between. CDR3 length: 15 residues. Written as DNA, the CDR3 is TGTGCCAGCAGCCTCAGACAAGGGAACAATCAGCCCCAGCATTTT. Its protein is CASSLRQGNNQPQHF.

As regards this clone: At the DNA level, this CDR3 is encoded by other sequences in the same sample as well. This chain links TRBV3-1 (or the pseudogene TRBV3-2) with TRBJ1-2, with unresolved D. The germline CDR1 and CDR2 sequences are LGHDT and YNNKEL (reference sequence). This CDR3 comprises 16 residues. With 1 base removed from V and 4 bases from J, the gap between germline ends came to 16 bases. CDR3 protein: CASSQATPGFLYGYTF. CDR3 coding DNA: TGTGCCAGCAGCCAAGCAACACCCGGTTTTCTCTATGGCTACACCTTC.

The chain is built from TRBV6-1 and TRBJ2-7; D unclear. Germline V CDR1 and CDR2: MNHNS, SASEGT. The V gene lost 3 bases and the J gene lost 6 bases, with 21 bases spanning the gap. CDR3 length equals 16 residues. The CDR3 is CASSDRAAKALSEQYF. Written as DNA, the CDR3 is TGTGCCAGCAGTGATAGGGCCGCCAAGGCCTTATCCGAGCAGTACTTC.

This chain joins TRBV5-1 and TRBJ2-3; the D gene is possibly TRBD1 (5 bases). Trimming cost V 6 bases and J 4 bases, with 18 bases left between them. CDR1 SGHRS and CDR2 YFSETQ come from the germline V gene. The CDR3 runs 15 residues. The CDR3 spells CASKLSPRDADTQYF. The CDR3 nucleotides are TGCGCCAGCAAGCTATCCCCCAGGGATGCAGATACGCAGTATTTT. The entire variable domain, with the rest obtained from reference TRBV5-1 and TRBJ2-3, is as follows: KAGVTQTPRYLIKTRGQQVTLSCSPISGHRSVSWYQQTPGQGLQFLFEYFSETQRNKGNFPGRFSGRQFSNSRSEMNVSTLELGDSALYLCASKLSPRDADTQYFGPGTRLTVL.

This clone was counted a single time. The chain couples TRBV27 to TRBJ2-3, with D perhaps matching TRBD1 (5 bases). Per the germline V gene, CDR1 is MNHEY and CDR2 is SMNVEV (reference sequence). V lost 5 bases, J lost 0 bases, and 12 bases lay in between. The CDR3 has 15 amino acids. CDR3 sequence: CASSRTRASTDTQYF. The CDR3 DNA reads TGTGCCAGCAGTAGGACACGGGCTAGCACAGATACGCAGTATTTT.

CDR3 residues: CASSWTGGDEKLFF. In DNA form, the CDR3 reads TGTGCCAGCAGCTGGACAGGGGGCGATGAAAAACTGTTTTTT. The rearrangement joins TRBV13 to TRBJ1-4, with 11 bases lining up with TRBD1. The CDR3 runs 14 residues. The germline V gene encodes CDR1 PRHDT and CDR2 FYEKMQ (reference sequence). V lost 4 bases to trimming and J lost 6 bases; unmatched junction nucleotides: 1.

This clone was observed once. The chain has TRBV2 and TRBJ2-2; D tentatively fits TRBD1 or TRBD2 (5 bases each). Looked up from germline, CDR1 is SNHLY and CDR2 is FYNNEI. Trimming removed 9 bases at V and 0 bases at J, with 20 bases between. The CDR3 is 17 residues long. The CDR3 sequence is CASRRIGTATNTGELFF. Written as DNA, the CDR3 is TGTGCCAGTAGAAGAATCGGGACGGCTACGAACACCGGGGAGCTGTTTTTT.

This chain links TRBV7-2 with TRBJ2-3, with TRBD2 identical over 10 bases. There are 17 residues in the CDR3. The germline V gene encodes CDR1 SGHTA and CDR2 FQGNSA. V was clipped by 0 bases and J by 2 bases; unmatched bases: 5. CDR3 amino acids: CASSLALLAGDTDTQYF. The CDR3, as DNA: TGTGCCAGCAGCTTAGCGCTGCTAGCGGGGGACACAGATACGCAGTATTTT.

The J gene is TRBJ1-3, the V gene TRBV7-8; the D gene is possibly TRBD1 (6 bases). Looked up from germline, CDR1 is SGHVS and CDR2 is FQNEAQ. The CDR3 sequence is 17 residues long. The V gene lost 1 base and the J gene lost 0 bases, with 13 bases spanning the gap. This chain's CDR3 is CASSLVPGAFSGNTIYF. The CDR3 DNA follows: TGTGCCAGCAGCTTAGTTCCAGGGGCCTTCTCTGGAAACACCATATATTTT.

A few counts support this clone. The chain couples TRBV14 to TRBJ2-3; perhaps TRBD1 as D (5 bases). The CDR3 runs to 16 residues. V was cut by 0 bases and J by 4 bases, with 14 bases left in between. Germline values: CDR1 SGHDN, CDR2 FVKESK. The CDR3 nucleotides read TGTGCCAGCAGCCAAGATCCGACAGTCATGGCAGATACGCAGTATTTT. Translated, it gives CASSQDPTVMADTQYF.

This chain joins TRBV6-1 and TRBJ1-5; the D is unclear. Trimming removed 2 bases at V and 7 bases at J, with 3 bases between. CDR1 is MNHNS and CDR2 is SASEGT in the germline V gene. The CDR3 spans 11 residues. CDR3 coding DNA: TGTGCCAGCAGTGAACAACAGCCCCAGCATTTT. This encodes CASSEQQPQHF.

The gene calls are TRBV5-1 and TRBJ1-1, with TRBD1 matching 7 bases. This CDR3 comprises 14 residues. V lost 4 bases and J lost 8; bases outside the gene matches: 11. The germline V gene encodes CDR1 SGHRS and CDR2 YFSETQ. In DNA form, the CDR3 reads TGCGCCAGCAGCCGAGCAGGACAGGCGGGAGAAGCTTTCTTT. It codes for CASSRAGQAGEAFF. The full variable domain, its missing parts supplied by reference TRBV5-1 and TRBJ1-1, is KAGVTQTPRYLIKTRGQQVTLSCSPISGHRSVSWYQQTPGQGLQFLFEYFSETQRNKGNFPGRFSGRQFSNSRSEMNVSTLELGDSALYLCASSRAGQAGEAFFGQGTRLTVV.

This clone was seen only a few times. The gene calls are TRBV29-1 and TRBJ1-3, with a possible D match to TRBD1 (5 bases). Germline lookup yields CDR1 SQVTM and CDR2 ANQGSEA. Trimming removed 5 bases from V and 2 bases from J, with 16 bases in between. This CDR3 region has 15 residues. DNA for the CDR3: TGCAGCGTTCTTGGTCAGGGTATAGCTGGAAACACCATATATTTT. Protein product: CSVLGQGIAGNTIYF.

CDR3 residues: CATAEGAKNIQYF. The CDR3 DNA is TGTGCCACCGCCGAAGGAGCCAAAAACATTCAGTACTTC. The chain couples TRBV24-1 to TRBJ2-4; D gene unclear. From germline, CDR1 is KGHDR and CDR2 SFDVKD. Trimming removed 9 bases from V and 0 bases from J, with 8 bases in between. This CDR3 contains 13 residues.

The chain employs TRBV5-8 and TRBJ2-1; 9 bases agree with TRBD1. V was pared by 7 bases and J by 4 bases, with 3 bases of the junction left unmatched. Germline V lookup: CDR1 SGHTS, CDR2 YDEGEE. The CDR3 is 13 residues long. CDR3 sequence: CASGDRVYNEQFF. In DNA, the CDR3 is TGTGCCAGCGGGGACAGGGTTTACAATGAGCAGTTCTTC.

CDR3 DNA sequence: TGTGCCAGCAGTTTGGGACTAGCGGGGGTTAGCTCCTACAATGAGCAGTTCTTC. This translates into CASSLGLAGVSSYNEQFF. The chain is built from TRBV28 and TRBJ2-1, with 14 bases aligning to TRBD2. Trimming cost V 3 bases and J 0 bases; bases outside gene matches: 4. Germline V gives CDR1 MDHEN, CDR2 SYDVKM. CDR3 length: 18 residues.

The chain is built from TRBV13 and TRBJ2-7; 11 nucleotides align to TRBD1. The V gene end was trimmed by 0 bases and the J gene end by 6 bases; junction bases not matched to a gene: 7. CDR1 is PRHDT, CDR2 FYEKMQ, per germline (reference sequence). CDR3 length equals 16 residues. The CDR3 DNA reads TGTGCCAGCAGCTTAGGGCCGGGACAGGGGGTAGGCGAGCAGTACTTC. It codes for CASSLGPGQGVGEQYF.

The rearrangement joins TRBV6-5 to TRBJ2-6, with D possibly matching TRBD1 (5 bases). The V end was cut by 6 bases, the J end by 6 bases, with 15 bases between. CDR3 size: 15 residues. CDR1 and CDR2 (germline): MNHEY, SVGAGI. CDR3 DNA: TGTGCCAGCAGCAGGGCCCCCAGCTCGGCCAACGTCCTGACTTTC. This sequence encodes CASSRAPSSANVLTF.

The rearrangement uses TRBV19 and TRBJ2-6, with D unresolved. Trimming stripped 3 bases from V and 1 base from J, with 7 bases between. The CDR3 has 15 amino acids. Germline V CDR1 and CDR2: LNHDA, SQIVND (reference sequence). Written as DNA, the CDR3 is TGTGCCAGTAGTATGGCCCCATCTGGGGCCAACGTCCTGACTTTC. The encoded protein is CASSMAPSGANVLTF.

The chain is built from TRBV9 and TRBJ2-5; 11 nucleotides match TRBD1. Germline CDR1 and CDR2: SGDLS and YYNGEE. V lost 3 bases and J lost 4; bases outside the gene matches: 8. The CDR3 runs 16 residues. The CDR3 here is CASSGSTGTGGETQYF. The CDR3 region has the DNA TGTGCCAGCAGCGGAAGCACGGGGACAGGGGGAGAGACCCAGTACTTC.

As for this clone: A junction boundary mismatches the germline segment, possibly from a read error. This rearrangement joins TRBV3-1 (or the pseudogene TRBV3-2) to TRBJ2-3; TRBD2 matches 10 bases. Germline V lookup: CDR1 LGHDT, CDR2 YNNKEL (reference sequence). The CDR3 is 20 amino acids. Here the CDR3 DNA reads TGTGTCAGCAGCCCTAATTTAGCGGGGGGACGCCTACTACGCACAGATACGCAGTATTTT. Amino acid sequence: CVSSPNLAGGRLLRTDTQYF.

The chain uses TRBV19 and TRBJ1-2, with D possibly matching TRBD1 (6 bases). The germline gives CDR1 LNHDA, CDR2 SQIVND (reference sequence). This CDR3 contains 13 residues. V lost 6 bases to trimming and J lost 0 bases, with 8 bases between them. The CDR3 loop reads CASRGTTNYGYTF. The CDR3 DNA reads TGTGCCAGTAGGGGGACAACTAACTATGGCTACACCTTC.

The V call is TRBV5-6, the J call TRBJ1-5; D not certain. Trimming removed 1 base at V and 4 bases at J, with 6 bases between. Germline CDR1 is SGHDT and CDR2 is YYEEEE. CDR3 length: 13 residues. In nucleotides, the CDR3 is TGTGCCAGCAGCTTGAGAGGGAATCAGCCCCAGCATTTT. It is translated as CASSLRGNQPQHF.

The gene calls are TRBV3-1 (or the pseudogene TRBV3-2) and TRBJ2-5, with TRBD1 matching 8 bases. Losses at the gene ends were 4 bases for V and 1 base for J; bases not matched to a gene: 2. Per germline, CDR1 LGHDT and CDR2 YNNKEL (reference sequence). This CDR3 has 14 residues. Here the CDR3 reads CASSPTGGQETQYF. DNA for the CDR3: TGTGCCAGCAGCCCCACAGGGGGCCAAGAGACCCAGTACTTC.